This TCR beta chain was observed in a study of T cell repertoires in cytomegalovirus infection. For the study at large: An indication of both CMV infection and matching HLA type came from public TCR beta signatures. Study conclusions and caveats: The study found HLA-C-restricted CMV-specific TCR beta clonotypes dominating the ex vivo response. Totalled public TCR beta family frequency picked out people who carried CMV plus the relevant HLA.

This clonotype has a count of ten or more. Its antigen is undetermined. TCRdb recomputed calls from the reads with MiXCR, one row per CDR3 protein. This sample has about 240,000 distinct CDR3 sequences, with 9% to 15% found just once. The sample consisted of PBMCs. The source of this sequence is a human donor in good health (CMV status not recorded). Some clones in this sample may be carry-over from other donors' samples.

The CDR3 here is CASSPLDREETQYF. The CDR3 nucleotides read TGTGCCAGCAGCCCGCTGGACAGGGAAGAGACCCAGTACTTC. This rearrangement joins TRBV7-9 to TRBJ2-5; 8 nucleotides line up with TRBD1. V was clipped by 5 bases and J by 3 bases; unmatched bases: 5. Germline values: CDR1 SEHNR, CDR2 FQNEAQ (reference sequence). The length of the CDR3 is 14 residues.